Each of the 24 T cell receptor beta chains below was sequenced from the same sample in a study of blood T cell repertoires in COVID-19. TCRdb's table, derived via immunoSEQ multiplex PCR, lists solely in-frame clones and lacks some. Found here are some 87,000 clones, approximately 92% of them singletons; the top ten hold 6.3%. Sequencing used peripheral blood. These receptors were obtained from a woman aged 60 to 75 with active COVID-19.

This CDR3 is CASSLVQGAIYF. The CDR3 nucleotides read TGTGCCAGCAGTTTAGTTCAGGGGGCCATATATTTT. V is TRBV28 and J is TRBJ1-3, with 7 bases fitting TRBD1. The CDR3 extends over 12 amino acids. Germline assignment: CDR1 MDHEN and CDR2 SYDVKM. V was pared by 2 bases and J by 11 bases, with 3 bases of the junction left unmatched.

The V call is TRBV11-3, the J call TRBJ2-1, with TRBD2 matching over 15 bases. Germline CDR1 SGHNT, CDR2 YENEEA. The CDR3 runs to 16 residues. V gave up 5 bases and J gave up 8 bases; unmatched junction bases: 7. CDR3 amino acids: CASSARTSGGAYEQFF. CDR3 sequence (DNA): TGTGCCAGCAGCGCCCGGACTAGCGGGGGGGCCTATGAGCAGTTCTTC.

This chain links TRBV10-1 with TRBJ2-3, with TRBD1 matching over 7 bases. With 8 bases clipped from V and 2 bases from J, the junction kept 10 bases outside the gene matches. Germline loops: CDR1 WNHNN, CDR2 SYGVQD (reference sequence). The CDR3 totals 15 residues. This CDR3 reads CASATGTANTDTQYF. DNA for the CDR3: TGCGCCAGCGCAACCGGGACAGCAAACACAGATACGCAGTATTTT.

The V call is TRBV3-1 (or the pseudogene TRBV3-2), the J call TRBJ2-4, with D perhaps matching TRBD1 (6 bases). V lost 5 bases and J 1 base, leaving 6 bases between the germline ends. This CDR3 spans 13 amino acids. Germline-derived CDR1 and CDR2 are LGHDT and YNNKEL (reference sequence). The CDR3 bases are TGTGCCAGCAGCACAGGGGCCAAAAACATTCAGTACTTC. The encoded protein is CASSTGAKNIQYF.

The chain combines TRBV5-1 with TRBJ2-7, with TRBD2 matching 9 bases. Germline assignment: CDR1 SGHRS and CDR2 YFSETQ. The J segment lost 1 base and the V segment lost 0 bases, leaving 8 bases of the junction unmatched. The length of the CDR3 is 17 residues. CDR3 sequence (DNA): TGCGCCAGCAGCTTGGGGGTTTGGACTAGCGATTCCTACGAGCAGTACTTC. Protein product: CASSLGVWTSDSYEQYF.

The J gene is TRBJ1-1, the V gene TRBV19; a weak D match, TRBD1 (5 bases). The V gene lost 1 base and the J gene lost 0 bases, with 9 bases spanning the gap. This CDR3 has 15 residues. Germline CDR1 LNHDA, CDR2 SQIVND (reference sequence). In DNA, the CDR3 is TGTGCCAGTAGTATAGGTGACAGCATGAACACTGAAGCTTTCTTT. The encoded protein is CASSIGDSMNTEAFF.

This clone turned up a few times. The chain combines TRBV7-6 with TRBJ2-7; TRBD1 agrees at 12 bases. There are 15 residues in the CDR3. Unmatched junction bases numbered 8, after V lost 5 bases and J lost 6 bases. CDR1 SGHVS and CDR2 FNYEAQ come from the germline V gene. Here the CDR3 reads CASSQTGTGGGEQYF. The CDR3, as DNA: TGTGCCAGCAGCCAGACCGGGACAGGGGGCGGCGAGCAGTACTTC.

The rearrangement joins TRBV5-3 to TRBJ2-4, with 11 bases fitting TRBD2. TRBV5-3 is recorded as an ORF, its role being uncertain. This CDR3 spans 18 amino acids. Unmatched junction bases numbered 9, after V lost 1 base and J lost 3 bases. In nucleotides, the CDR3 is TGTGCCAGAAGCTTGAAACTAGCGGGAGCGGGCATCAAAAACATTCAGTACTTC. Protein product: CARSLKLAGAGIKNIQYF.

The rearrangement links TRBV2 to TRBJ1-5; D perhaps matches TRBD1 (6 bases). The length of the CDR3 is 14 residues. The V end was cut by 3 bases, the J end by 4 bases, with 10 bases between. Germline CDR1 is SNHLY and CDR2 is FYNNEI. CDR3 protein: CASSDTGMNQPQHF. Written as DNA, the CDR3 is TGTGCCAGCAGTGATACAGGGATGAATCAGCCCCAGCATTTT.

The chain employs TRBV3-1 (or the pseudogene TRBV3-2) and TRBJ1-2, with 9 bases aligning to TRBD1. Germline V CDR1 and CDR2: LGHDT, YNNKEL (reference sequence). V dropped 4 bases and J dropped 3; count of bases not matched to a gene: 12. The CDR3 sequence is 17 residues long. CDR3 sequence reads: CASSPVWGQGGDYGYTF. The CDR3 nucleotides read TGTGCCAGCAGCCCGGTGTGGGGACAGGGTGGGGACTATGGCTACACCTTC.

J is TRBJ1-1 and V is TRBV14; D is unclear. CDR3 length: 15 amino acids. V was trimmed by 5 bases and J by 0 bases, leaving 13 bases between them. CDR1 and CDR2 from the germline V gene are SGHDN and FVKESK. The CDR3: CASSWAGSLNTEAFF. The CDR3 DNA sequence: TGTGCCAGCAGCTGGGCCGGCTCTTTGAACACTGAAGCTTTCTTT. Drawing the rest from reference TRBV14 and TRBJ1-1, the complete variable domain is EAGVTQFPSHSVIEKGQTVTLRCDPISGHDNLYWYRRVMGKEIKFLLHFVKESKQDESGMPNNRFLAERTGGTYSTLKVQPAELEDSGVYFCASSWAGSLNTEAFFGQGTRLTVV.

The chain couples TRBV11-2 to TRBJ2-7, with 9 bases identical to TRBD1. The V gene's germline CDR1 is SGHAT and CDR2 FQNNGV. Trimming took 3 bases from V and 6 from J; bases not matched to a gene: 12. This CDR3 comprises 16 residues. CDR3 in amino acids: CASSFRYRGLYGEQYF. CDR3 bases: TGTGCCAGCAGCTTTAGGTACAGGGGGCTATATGGCGAGCAGTACTTC. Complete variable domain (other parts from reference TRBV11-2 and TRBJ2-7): EAGVAQSPRYKIIEKRQSVAFWCNPISGHATLYWYQQILGQGPKLLIQFQNNGVVDDSQLPKDRFSAERLKGVDSTLKIQPAKLEDSAVYLCASSFRYRGLYGEQYFGPGTRLTVT.

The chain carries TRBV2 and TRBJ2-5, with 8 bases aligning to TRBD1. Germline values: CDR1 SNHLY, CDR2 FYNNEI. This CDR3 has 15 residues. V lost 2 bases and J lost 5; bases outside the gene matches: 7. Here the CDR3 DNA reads TGTGCCAGCAGTGAACAGGGGGCTGGAGTGGAGACCCAGTACTTC. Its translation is CASSEQGAGVETQYF. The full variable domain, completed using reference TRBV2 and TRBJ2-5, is EPEVTQTPSHQVTQMGQEVILRCVPISNHLYFYWYRQILGQKVEFLVSFYNNEISEKSEIFDDQFSVERPDGSNFTLKIRSTKLEDSAMYFCASSEQGAGVETQYFGPGTRLLVL.

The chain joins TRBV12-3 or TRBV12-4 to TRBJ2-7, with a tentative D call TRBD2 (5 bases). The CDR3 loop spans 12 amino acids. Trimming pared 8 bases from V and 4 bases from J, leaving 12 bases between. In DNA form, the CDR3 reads TGTGCCAGCCGGAGGACTGAGTACGAGCAGTACTTC. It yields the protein CASRRTEYEQYF.

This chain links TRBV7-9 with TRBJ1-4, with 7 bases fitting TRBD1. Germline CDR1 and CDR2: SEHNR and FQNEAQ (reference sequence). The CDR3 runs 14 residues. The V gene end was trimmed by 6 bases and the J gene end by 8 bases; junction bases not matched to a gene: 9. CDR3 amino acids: CASRGTGVGEKLFF. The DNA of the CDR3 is TGTGCCAGCAGGGGAACAGGGGTAGGAGAAAAACTGTTTTTT.

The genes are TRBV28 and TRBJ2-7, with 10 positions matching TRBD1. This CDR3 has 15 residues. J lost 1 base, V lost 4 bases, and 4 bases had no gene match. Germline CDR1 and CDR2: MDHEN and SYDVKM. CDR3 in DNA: TGTGCCAGCAGTTCCCGACAGGGGGCTTCCTACGAGCAGTACTTC. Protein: CASSSRQGASYEQYF.

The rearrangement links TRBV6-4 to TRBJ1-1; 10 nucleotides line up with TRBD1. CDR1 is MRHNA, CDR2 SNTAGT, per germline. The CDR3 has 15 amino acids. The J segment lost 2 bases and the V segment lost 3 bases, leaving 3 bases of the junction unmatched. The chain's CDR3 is CASSERTGGNTEAFF. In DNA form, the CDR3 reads TGTGCCAGCAGTGAGAGGACAGGGGGAAACACTGAAGCTTTCTTT.

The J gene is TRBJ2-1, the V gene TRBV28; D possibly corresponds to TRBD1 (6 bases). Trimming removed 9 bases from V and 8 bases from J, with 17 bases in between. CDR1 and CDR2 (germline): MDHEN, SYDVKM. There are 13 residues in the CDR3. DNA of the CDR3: TGTGCCAGTCGGACTCCTGGGGGCGATGAGCAGTTCTTC. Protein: CASRTPGGDEQFF.

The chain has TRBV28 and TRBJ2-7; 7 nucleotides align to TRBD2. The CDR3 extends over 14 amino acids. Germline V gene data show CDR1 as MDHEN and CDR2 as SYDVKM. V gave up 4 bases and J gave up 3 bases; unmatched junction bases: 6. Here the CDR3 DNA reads TGTGCCAGCAGTTACCCTAGCGGAGGCTACGAGCAGTACTTC. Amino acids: CASSYPSGGYEQYF.

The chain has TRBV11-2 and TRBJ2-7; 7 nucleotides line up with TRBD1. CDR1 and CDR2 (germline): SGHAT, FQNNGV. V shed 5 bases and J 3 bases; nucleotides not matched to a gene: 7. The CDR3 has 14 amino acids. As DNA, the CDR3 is TGTGCCAGCAGCCCGAACAGGGGATTCTACGAGCAGTACTTC. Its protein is CASSPNRGFYEQYF.

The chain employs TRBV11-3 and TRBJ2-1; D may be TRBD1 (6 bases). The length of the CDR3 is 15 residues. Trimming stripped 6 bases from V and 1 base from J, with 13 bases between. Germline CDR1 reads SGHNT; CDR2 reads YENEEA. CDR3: CASSPTRGSYNEQFF. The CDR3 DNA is TGTGCCAGCAGTCCTACTAGGGGGTCCTACAATGAGCAGTTCTTC. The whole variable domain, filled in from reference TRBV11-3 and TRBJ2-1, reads EAGVVQSPRYKIIEKKQPVAFWCNPISGHNTLYWYLQNLGQGPELLIRYENEEAVDDSQLPKDRFSAERLKGVDSTLKIQPAELGDSAVYLCASSPTRGSYNEQFFGPGTRLTVL.

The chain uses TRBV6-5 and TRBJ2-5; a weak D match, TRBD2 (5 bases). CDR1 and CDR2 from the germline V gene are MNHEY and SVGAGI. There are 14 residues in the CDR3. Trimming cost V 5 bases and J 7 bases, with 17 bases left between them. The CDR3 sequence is CASSLDSFPGTQYF. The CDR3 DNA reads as TGTGCCAGCAGTCTGGACTCGTTCCCCGGGACCCAGTACTTC.

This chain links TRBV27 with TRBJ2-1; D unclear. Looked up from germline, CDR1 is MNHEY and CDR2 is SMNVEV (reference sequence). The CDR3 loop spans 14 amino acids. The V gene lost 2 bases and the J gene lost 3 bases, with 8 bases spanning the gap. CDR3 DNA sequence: TGTGCCAGCAGTTTACCCGGTGACTACAATGAGCAGTTCTTC. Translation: CASSLPGDYNEQFF.

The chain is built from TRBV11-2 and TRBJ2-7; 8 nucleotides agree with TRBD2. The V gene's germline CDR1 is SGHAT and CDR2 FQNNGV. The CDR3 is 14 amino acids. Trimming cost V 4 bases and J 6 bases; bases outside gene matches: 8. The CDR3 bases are TGTGCCAGCAGCTCACCCACCCGGGAGGGCGAGCAGTACTTC. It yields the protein CASSSPTREGEQYF.